Shown below are 20 T cell receptor beta chains from a single sample sequenced in a study of shared clonotypes between healthy human individuals. Produced via immunoSEQ multiplex PCR; TCRdb's table is partial and in-frame only. Among about 460,000 clones listed, approximately 77% were seen once. Material for sequencing was PBMCs. The receptors were sampled from a woman aged 35 to 49 in good health. Some clones in this sample may be carry-over from other donors' samples.

In nucleotides, the CDR3 is TGCGCCAGCAGTTCAGCGGGTGGTACCTACAATGAGCAGTTCTTC. It specifies CASSSAGGTYNEQFF. The J gene is TRBJ2-1, the V gene TRBV5-1, with D possibly matching TRBD2 (6 bases). The ends were cut back, 5 bases at V and 2 bases at J, with 14 bases in the middle. This CDR3 region has 15 residues. In germline, CDR1 is SGHRS, CDR2 YFSETQ.

This sequence joins TRBV18 and TRBJ2-7; a weak D match, TRBD1 (5 bases). The germline V gene encodes CDR1 KGHSH and CDR2 LQKENI. V lost 0 bases and J lost 2, with 5 bases in between. CDR3 length: 13 residues. The CDR3 DNA is TGTGCCAGCTCACCACCGGACACCTACGAGCAGTACTTC. This encodes CASSPPDTYEQYF.

The chain recombines TRBV18 with TRBJ2-5; D ambiguous. Deletions cut 6 bases from V and 2 bases from J, with 13 bases between. CDR3 size: 14 residues. Germline lookup yields CDR1 KGHSH and CDR2 LQKENI. Here the CDR3 reads CASSLRVGQETQYF. The CDR3 bases are TGTGCCAGCTCCCTAAGGGTGGGACAAGAGACCCAGTACTTC.

The genes are TRBV5-6 and TRBJ2-3; D might be TRBD1 or TRBD2, each matching 6 bases. CDR1 is SGHDT, CDR2 YYEEEE, per germline. Between the trimmed V and J ends, which lost 1 base and 4 bases, there was a span of 7 bases. CDR3 length equals 13 residues. The DNA for the CDR3 is TGTGCCAGCAGCTTGAGGGGGGCAGATACGCAGTATTTT. It yields the protein CASSLRGADTQYF.

This clone was counted only a few times. The genes are TRBV19 and TRBJ1-1; D gene uncertain. V was cut by 5 bases and J by 3 bases, with 13 bases left in between. The CDR3 covers 14 residues. Looked up from germline, CDR1 is LNHDA and CDR2 is SQIVND (reference sequence). Here the CDR3 reads CASSPQTDYTEAFF. DNA of the CDR3: TGTGCCAGTAGTCCCCAGACGGATTACACTGAAGCTTTCTTT.

This clone was recorded once. A much more abundant neighbour one base away suggests this may be a read error. The V gene is TRBV6-1, the J gene TRBJ2-3; tentatively, D is TRBD1 (6 bases). TRBJ1-5 explains the end of the DNA better; the J call may be wrong. The CDR3 length is 14 residues. The germline V gene encodes CDR1 MNHNS and CDR2 SASEGT. Here the CDR3 DNA reads TGTGCCAGCAACAGGGCCTTGGGAACAGATACGCAGCATTTT. It is translated as CASNRALGTDTQHF.

With regard to this clone: It is likely a read error: a sequence one base away is far more abundant. The chain carries TRBV15 and TRBJ2-5; 9 bases match TRBD1. The better agreement between TRBJ2-7 and the DNA end casts doubt on the J call. Germline CDR1 reads LNHNV; CDR2 reads YYDKDF (reference sequence). CDR3 length: 13 amino acids. The CDR3 loop reads CANSRDRVTEQYF. The CDR3 DNA is TGTGCCAACAGCAGGGACAGGGTAACCGAGCAGTACTTC.

Regarding this clone: A far bigger clonotype differs at one base, so this is likely a read error. The sample holds other DNA sequences that translate to the same CDR3. This sequence joins TRBV30 and TRBJ1-1, with 9 bases that match TRBD1. The CDR3 spans 16 residues. The germline V gene encodes CDR1 GTSNPN and CDR2 SVGIG (reference sequence). Unmatched junction bases numbered 14, after V lost 7 bases and J lost 2 bases. The CDR3 nucleotides are TGTGCCTACATAGTCCCGGGACAGGGATCAAACACTGAAGCTTTCTTT. Its protein product is CAYIVPGQGSNTEAFF.

The CDR3 loop reads CASSLRTLPEKLFF. For the CDR3, the DNA is TGTGCCAGTAGTCTCCGGACCCTCCCAGAAAAACTGTTTTTT. This chain links TRBV19 with TRBJ1-4; D unresolved. V was pared by 5 bases and J by 8 bases, with 15 bases between. CDR3 length equals 14 residues. Germline CDR1 reads LNHDA; CDR2 reads SQIVND (reference sequence). The whole variable domain, remainder taken from reference TRBV19 and TRBJ1-4, is DGGITQSPKYLFRKEGQNVTLSCEQNLNHDAMYWYRQDPGQGLRLIYYSQIVNDFQKGDIAEGYSVSREKKESFPLTVTSAQKNPTAFYLCASSLRTLPEKLFFGSGTQLSVL.

The chain has TRBV30 and TRBJ1-5, with 11 bases identical to TRBD1. This CDR3 has 17 amino acids. CDR1 is GTSNPN and CDR2 is SVGIG in the germline V gene (reference sequence). Losses at the gene ends were 3 bases for V and 9 bases for J; bases not matched to a gene: 16. CDR3 in DNA: TGTGCCTGGAGCGGTGCCGCCGGACAGGGGGCAAGAGGGCCCCAGCATTTT. This sequence encodes CAWSGAAGQGARGPQHF.

About this clone itself: One end of the junction fails to match germline, which may point to a read error. The CDR3 protein is CSVGSRGF. For the CDR3, the DNA is TGCAGCGTTGGGTCTCGGGGCTTT. The rearrangement uses TRBV29-1 and TRBJ1-1; D remains unclear. Germline V gene sequence: CDR1 SQVTM, CDR2 ANQGSEA. The CDR3 runs 8 residues.

The V call is TRBV20-1, the J call TRBJ2-1; D is unclear. In germline, CDR1 is DFQATT, CDR2 SNEGSKA (reference sequence). With 1 base removed from V and 10 bases from J, the gap between germline ends came to 8 bases. The CDR3 loop spans 11 amino acids. As DNA, the CDR3 is TGCAGTGCTAGAGCTCAATTAGAGCAGTTCTTC. Its translation: CSARAQLEQFF.

V is TRBV9 and J is TRBJ1-5; 8 bases map to TRBD1. The CDR3 sequence is 18 residues long. After removal of 4 bases from V and 6 bases from J, the junction contained 18 bases not matched to a gene. From germline, CDR1 is SGDLS and CDR2 YYNGEE. The CDR3 sequence is CASSPGLDQGALAQPQHF. The CDR3 DNA follows: TGTGCCAGCAGCCCCGGCCTAGATCAGGGGGCTTTGGCTCAGCCCCAGCATTTT.

The chain couples TRBV2 to TRBJ1-2, with D perhaps TRBD1 (6 bases). The germline V and J ends were trimmed by 7 bases and 7 bases, with 25 bases remaining between them. CDR3 length: 16 amino acids. Germline values: CDR1 SNHLY, CDR2 FYNNEI. CDR3 sequence reads: CASTGVTRGDIGGYTF. CDR3 bases: TGTGCCAGCACCGGGGTTACAAGGGGGGATATCGGTGGCTACACCTTC.

This chain links TRBV11-3 with TRBJ2-3; TRBD2 is a possible D gene (5 bases). Germline V CDR1 and CDR2: SGHNT, YENEEA. V was cut by 1 base and J by 7 bases, with 15 bases left in between. The CDR3 extends over 15 amino acids. Written as DNA, the CDR3 is TGTGCCAGCAGCTTAGTCACCGCACTAGTTTATACGCAGTATTTT. Protein product: CASSLVTALVYTQYF. Based on the CDR3 plus reference TRBV11-3 and TRBJ2-3, the full variable domain is EAGVVQSPRYKIIEKKQPVAFWCNPISGHNTLYWYLQNLGQGPELLIRYENEEAVDDSQLPKDRFSAERLKGVDSTLKIQPAELGDSAVYLCASSLVTALVYTQYFGPGTRLTVL.

The chain couples TRBV9 to TRBJ2-3; 8 bases are a match to TRBD2. Germline CDR1 SGDLS, CDR2 YYNGEE. This CDR3 comprises 17 residues. After removal of 3 bases from V and 2 bases from J, the junction contained 11 bases not matched to a gene. DNA of the CDR3: TGTGCCAGCAGCGGAGGACTTAGCGGGGCGGTCACAGATACGCAGTATTTT. It translates to CASSGGLSGAVTDTQYF. Variable domain in full (rest from reference TRBV9 and TRBJ2-3): DSGVTQTPKHLITATGQRVTLRCSPRSGDLSVYWYQQSLDQGLQFLIQYYNGEERAKGNILERFSAQQFPDLHSELNLSSLELGDSALYFCASSGGLSGAVTDTQYFGPGTRLTVL.

To note about this clone: A much larger clone differs by one base, so this may be a read error. Different DNA sequences within this sample yield the same CDR3. The chain uses TRBV5-1 and TRBJ2-3; weak D call: TRBD2 (6 bases). Germline V gene sequence: CDR1 SGHRS, CDR2 YFSETQ. This CDR3 comprises 15 residues. The CDR3 region is CASSSGGLDTDTQYF. CDR3 bases: TGCGCTAGCAGCTCCGGGGGATTGGACACAGATACGCAGTATTTT.

This clone turned up a few times. The chain has TRBV5-1 and TRBJ1-1, with 7 bases fitting TRBD1. Unmatched junction bases numbered 2, after V lost 2 bases and J lost 1 base. The CDR3 has 14 amino acids. From germline, CDR1 is SGHRS and CDR2 YFSETQ. In DNA, the CDR3 is TGCGCCAGCAGCTTCGACAGGGCGAACACTGAAGCTTTCTTT. Translation gives CASSFDRANTEAFF.

The J gene is TRBJ1-1, the V gene TRBV11-2; 8 bases agree with TRBD1. The CDR3 consists of 13 residues. In germline, CDR1 is SGHAT, CDR2 FQNNGV. Losses at the gene ends were 5 bases for V and 5 bases for J; bases not matched to a gene: 4. The CDR3 nucleotides are TGTGCCAGCAGCCCATACAGGGGGACTGAAGCTTTCTTT. Its protein is CASSPYRGTEAFF. The whole variable domain, remainder taken from reference TRBV11-2 and TRBJ1-1, is EAGVAQSPRYKIIEKRQSVAFWCNPISGHATLYWYQQILGQGPKLLIQFQNNGVVDDSQLPKDRFSAERLKGVDSTLKIQPAKLEDSAVYLCASSPYRGTEAFFGQGTRLTVV.

Of note for this clone: A read error may be the cause here, since a much bigger clone is one base away. V gene TRBV7-8 combines with J gene TRBJ2-7, with 9 nucleotides matching TRBD2. The CDR3 consists of 15 residues. V dropped 5 bases and J dropped 2; count of bases not matched to a gene: 7. Germline-derived CDR1 and CDR2 are SGHVS and FQNEAQ. Here the CDR3 reads CASSPREGEPYEQYF. The DNA of the CDR3 is TGTGCCAGCAGCCCGCGGGAGGGTGAGCCCTACGAGCAGTACTTC.